The 6 T cell receptor beta chains given below trace back to one sample, sequenced in a study of identical twins (dated by TCRdb to between 2015 and 2016). The library was built by means of 5' RACE. Sequencer: Illumina HiSeq 2000. The raw public reads went through TCRdb reprocessing: fastp at Q25, MiXCR clone calling, in-frame beta chains kept. All rows with the same CDR3 protein become a single entry with the most common DNA and genes. The sample profile shows some 460,000 distinct CDR3 sequences; 13% to 15% of them were found once. The ten largest clonotypes hold about 0.53% of the sample. The same data also went into a second study, on yellow fever vaccine responses in identical twins.

The sequencing input was CD4+ T cells sorted from blood. Source of these receptors: a woman aged 18-29 years in good health.

This clonotype has just a few counts. The chain couples TRBV27 to TRBJ2-1, with TRBD2 matching over 14 bases. The CDR3 spans 15 residues. The V gene's germline CDR1 is MNHEY and CDR2 SMNVEV (reference sequence). The J segment lost 8 bases and the V segment lost 5 bases, leaving 5 bases of the junction unmatched. The CDR3 sequence is CASSRLAGGGYEQFF. CDR3 DNA sequence: TGTGCCAGCAGTCGACTAGCGGGAGGGGGGTATGAGCAGTTCTTC.

DNA of the CDR3: TGTGCCAGCAGCCCGCCTTACTCCACTGAAGCTTTCTTT. Its protein product is CASSPPYSTEAFF. This chain joins TRBV28 and TRBJ1-1; D not resolved. The germline CDR1 and CDR2 sequences are MDHEN and SYDVKM. This CDR3 is 13 amino acids long. With 6 bases removed from V and 4 bases from J, the gap between germline ends came to 12 bases.

The chain joins TRBV29-1 to TRBJ2-7; 9 positions agree with TRBD2. The CDR3 runs 19 residues. Trimming removed 6 bases from V and 2 bases from J; junction bases left unmatched: 23. The germline V gene encodes CDR1 SQVTM and CDR2 ANQGSEA. CDR3 protein: CSVLLTGTSRGKATYEQYF. In nucleotides, the CDR3 is TGCAGCGTCCTACTTACCGGGACTAGCCGGGGAAAAGCCACCTACGAGCAGTACTTC.

CDR3 residues: CASSLTQGGYEQYF. The CDR3 nucleotides are TGTGCCAGCAGCTTAACACAGGGGGGCTACGAGCAGTACTTC. The chain has TRBV7-2 and TRBJ2-7; TRBD1 matches at 8 bases. The germline CDR1 and CDR2 sequences are SGHTA and FQGNSA. With 2 bases clipped from V and 3 bases from J, the junction kept 3 bases outside the gene matches. This CDR3 is built from 14 residues.

This clonotype was seen a few times. V and J are TRBV29-1 and TRBJ1-2; possibly TRBD1 for D (5 bases). Trimming took 3 bases from V and 4 from J, leaving 9 bases between them. The CDR3 extends over 12 amino acids. Per the germline V gene, CDR1 is SQVTM and CDR2 is ANQGSEA. The CDR3 loop is CSVEATVYGYTF. The CDR3 coding sequence is TGCAGCGTTGAGGCGACAGTCTATGGCTACACCTTC.

The chain has TRBV7-3 and TRBJ2-1, with 8 bases identical to TRBD2. Unmatched junction bases numbered 7, after V lost 1 base and J lost 2 bases. Germline V lookup: CDR1 SGHTA, CDR2 FQGTGA. The CDR3 has 17 residues. The CDR3 reads CASSLRSAGGPYNEQFF. The CDR3 DNA is TGTGCCAGCAGCTTAAGAAGTGCGGGGGGCCCCTACAATGAGCAGTTCTTC.